These T cell receptor beta chains were read from a single sample in a study of blood T cell repertoires in COVID-19. This table comes from immunoSEQ multiplex PCR, and its TCRdb copy is limited to in-frame clones, with some not included. The table shows approximately 270,000 clones, with around 85% occurring only once. Sequencing was carried out using PBMCs or T cells enriched from blood (not recorded which). These receptors were collected from a woman aged 50 to 60 who had recovered from COVID-19. Each CDR3 is given with its conserved first and last residue. Each record gives: D gene, V gene, J gene, clone size, CDR3 protein, CDR3 DNA. The D gene is left open where the match is weak. Only some rows state a clone size, as once, few, many or a class for expanded clones.

>-|TRBV7-8|TRBJ1-2|few
CASSLAVWKGAEYDGYTF
TGTGCCAGCAGCTTAGCGGTTTGGAAAGGGGCAGAGTACGATGGCTACACCTTC
>-|TRBV7-8|TRBJ1-2|-
CASSPDRNNYGYTF
TGTGCCAGCAGCCCGGACAGAAATAACTATGGCTACACCTTC
>TRBD2|TRBV6-1|TRBJ2-7|-
CASSPGLAGGEQYF
TGTGCCAGCAGCCCCGGGCTAGCGGGAGGGGAGCAGTACTTC
>TRBD2|TRBV14|TRBJ2-7|-
CASSHDGLDHEQYF
TGTGCCAGCAGCCACGACGGACTAGACCACGAGCAGTACTTC
>-|TRBV5-1|TRBJ2-3|-
CASSLGERDTQYF
TGCGCCAGCAGCTTGGGGGAGAGAGATACGCAGTATTTT
>-|TRBV2|TRBJ2-4|-
CATTGDKNIQYF
TGTGCCACCACAGGCGACAAAAACATTCAGTACTTC
>-|TRBV3-1/TRBV3-2|TRBJ1-3|-
CASSQEAVTSGNTIYF
TGTGCCAGCAGCCAAGAGGCAGTCACCTCTGGAAACACCATATATTTT
>TRBD2|TRBV3-1/TRBV3-2|TRBJ2-2|-
CASSPTGLADHTGELFF
TGTGCCAGCAGCCCAACGGGACTAGCGGATCACACCGGGGAGCTGTTTTTT
>TRBD2|TRBV11-2|TRBJ2-7|-
CASSFLAGGPYEQYF
TGTGCCAGCAGCTTTCTAGCGGGAGGGCCCTACGAGCAGTACTTC
>TRBD2|TRBV10-3|TRBJ2-1|few
CATLGGRVYNEQFF
TGTGCCACCCTTGGCGGGAGGGTTTACAATGAGCAGTTCTTC
>-|TRBV2|TRBJ1-4|-
CASKTDPEKLFF
TGTGCCAGCAAGACAGACCCGGAAAAACTGTTTTTT
>TRBD1|TRBV28|TRBJ2-6|-
CASSSNTYRGSGANVLTF
TGTGCCAGCAGTTCCAATACTTACAGGGGATCTGGGGCCAACGTCCTGACTTTC
>-|TRBV5-6|TRBJ1-5|-
CASSGGFSNQPQHF
TGTGCCAGCAGCGGGGGGTTTAGCAATCAGCCCCAGCATTTT
>-|TRBV29-1|TRBJ1-2|-
CSVGVGANYGYTF
TGCAGCGTTGGGGTGGGAGCTAACTATGGCTACACCTTC
>TRBD1|TRBV19|TRBJ2-2|-
CASSMYRGTGNTGELFF
TGTGCCAGTAGTATGTACAGGGGAACTGGGAACACCGGGGAGCTGTTTTTT
>TRBD2|TRBV19|TRBJ2-1|-
CASSIRASGRLYSGRNEQFF
TGTGCCAGTAGTATACGGGCAAGCGGGAGATTATACTCTGGGAGAAATGAGCAGTTCTTC
>TRBD2|TRBV28|TRBJ2-7|-
CASSRGGVYEQYF
TGTGCCAGCAGTCGGGGGGGTGTCTACGAGCAGTACTTC
>TRBD2|TRBV25-1|TRBJ2-7|few
CASSDSRGREKVHEQYF
TGTGCCAGCAGTGACTCCAGAGGGCGGGAGAAAGTCCACGAGCAGTACTTC
>-|TRBV28|TRBJ2-5|-
CASSSGDQETQYF
TGTGCCAGCAGTTCCGGGGATCAAGAGACCCAGTACTTC
>TRBD1|TRBV5-1|TRBJ2-3|-
CASSSTTGGDTQYF
TGCGCCAGCAGCTCCACTACAGGGGGGGATACGCAGTATTTT
>TRBD1|TRBV6-5|TRBJ1-1|-
CASTAGGMNTEAFF
TGTGCCAGCACGGCAGGGGGCATGAACACTGAAGCTTTCTTT
>-|TRBV27|TRBJ2-1|-
CASSIPSLFVASILGEQFF
TGTGCCAGCAGTATCCCCTCCCTGTTCGTGGCTAGTATACTGGGTGAGCAGTTCTTC
>-|TRBV18|TRBJ1-1|-
CASTERANTEAFF
TGTGCCAGCACCGAGAGGGCGAACACTGAAGCTTTCTTT
>TRBD1|TRBV5-4|TRBJ1-2|-
CASRTGTGRAYGYTF
TGTGCCAGCAGGACCGGGACAGGGCGGGCCTATGGCTACACCTTC
>-|TRBV6-5|TRBJ2-1|once
CASTVTDFSYNEQFF
TGTGCCAGCACCGTTACGGACTTCTCCTACAATGAGCAGTTCTTC
>TRBD1|TRBV10-2|TRBJ2-2|few
CASLSGTDYTGELFF
TGCGCCAGCTTATCCGGGACAGACTACACCGGGGAGCTGTTTTTT
>-|TRBV19|TRBJ2-5|-
CASRQGLETQYF
TGTGCCAGTAGGCAGGGGTTGGAGACCCAGTACTTC
>-|TRBV2|TRBJ1-2|few
CASSVGDAGPYGYTF
TGTGCCAGCAGTGTAGGGGACGCGGGGCCTTATGGCTACACCTTC
>TRBD2|TRBV6-1|TRBJ2-3|many
CASSETSVSSTDTQYF
TGTGCCAGCAGTGAGACTAGCGTCTCTAGCACAGATACGCAGTATTTT
>-|TRBV2|TRBJ2-7|few
CASRRGSYEQYF
TGTGCCAGCAGGCGGGGATCCTACGAGCAGTACTTC
>TRBD1|TRBV5-4|TRBJ2-6|-
CASSLGGTGVSGANVLTF
TGTGCCAGCAGCTTGGGGGGGACAGGGGTTTCTGGGGCCAACGTCCTGACTTTC
>TRBD1|TRBV16|TRBJ1-2|-
CASSYSQGAYGYTF
TGTGCCAGCAGCTATTCACAGGGGGCTTATGGCTACACCTTC
>-|TRBV2|TRBJ2-1|-
CASLGGGSYNEQFF
TGTGCCAGCCTCGGAGGAGGCTCCTACAATGAGCAGTTCTTC
>-|TRBV18|TRBJ2-7|-
CASLKDRKGEQYF
TGTGCCAGCCTAAAGGACAGAAAAGGCGAGCAGTACTTC
>TRBD1|TRBV2|TRBJ1-2|-
CASSEQGGGYTF
TGTGCCAGCAGTGAACAGGGGGGAGGCTACACCTTC
>-|TRBV2|TRBJ2-7|-
CASSEAHSLNEQYF
TGTGCCAGCAGTGAAGCGCATAGTTTAAACGAGCAGTACTTC
>-|TRBV4-1|TRBJ2-3|-
CASSQDQGAAVYF
TGCGCCAGCAGCCAAGATCAAGGAGCGGCTGTGTATTTT
>-|TRBV12-3/TRBV12-4|TRBJ2-2|-
CASSLWGRELFF
TGTGCCAGCAGTTTATGGGGCCGGGAGCTGTTTTTT
>-|TRBV6-4|TRBJ2-6|once
CASSEDSDSGANVLTF
TGTGCCAGCAGCGAAGACTCCGACTCTGGGGCCAACGTCCTGACTTTC
>TRBD2|TRBV7-3|TRBJ2-7|-
CASSMGGSSKQYF
TGTGCCAGCAGTATGGGGGGGAGTAGTAAGCAGTACTTC
>-|TRBV12-3/TRBV12-4|TRBJ1-2|-
CASSPGTMGGYTF
TGTGCCAGCAGCCCTGGAACTATGGGTGGCTACACCTTC
>-|TRBV28|TRBJ2-7|-
CASNTKYRSSYEQYF
TGTGCCAGCAACACAAAGTATCGTTCCTCCTACGAGCAGTACTTC